The 9 T cell receptor beta chains given below trace back to one sample, sequenced in a study of human T cells and chemical hapten exposure. TCRdb called the RACE reads again in MiXCR, with one record for every CDR3 protein. Here the sample spans approximately 400,000 distinct CDR3 sequences, approximately 5% being singletons. Documented time point: pre-sensitization, week 0. Treatment: therapeutic diphenylcyclopropenone sensitization with weekly scalp DPC. The material sequenced was whole blood, taken in connection with sensitization to the hapten diphenylcyclopropenone (DPC). All receptors come from a woman in her fifties or sixties with alopecia areata. Some clones in this sample may be carry-over from other donors' samples.

The table lists this clonotype with many counts. V usage is TRBV24-1 and J usage is TRBJ1-5; D is uncertain. V was trimmed by 3 bases and J by 7 bases, leaving 12 bases between them. Germline lookup yields CDR1 KGHDR and CDR2 SFDVKD. The CDR3 extends over 14 amino acids. The CDR3 sequence: CATSDHGNKQPQHF. In DNA form, the CDR3 reads TGTGCCACCAGTGATCACGGGAATAAGCAGCCCCAGCATTTT.

As for this clonotype: A much larger clone lies a single base off, so this may be a read error. The chain couples TRBV7-9 to TRBJ2-1; D unclear. CDR1 and CDR2 (germline): SEHNR, FQNEAQ (reference sequence). Trimming left V 5 bases short and J 10 bases short, with 12 bases between. CDR3 length: 12 residues. CDR3 residues: CASSPPRDEQFF. The CDR3 DNA follows: TGTGCCAGCAGCCCGCCGAGAGACGAGCAGTTCTTC.

This clonotype was observed many times. The chain joins TRBV7-2 to TRBJ2-3, with D tentatively TRBD2 (6 bases). CDR1 and CDR2 (germline): SGHTA, FQGNSA. V lost 5 bases to trimming and J lost 2 bases, with 14 bases between them. The CDR3 runs 15 residues. The CDR3 sequence is CASSLQAGPTDTQYF. Here the CDR3 DNA reads TGTGCCAGCAGCCTACAGGCGGGGCCCACAGATACGCAGTATTTT.

Ten or more counts support this clonotype. V is TRBV27 and J is TRBJ2-1, with D uncertain. Looked up from germline, CDR1 is MNHEY and CDR2 is SMNVEV (reference sequence). Trimming stripped 5 bases from V and 0 bases from J, with 11 bases between. The length of the CDR3 is 15 residues. The CDR3 DNA sequence: TGTGCCAGCAGTCTTCTTTTTAGCTCCTACAATGAGCAGTTCTTC. It translates to CASSLLFSSYNEQFF.

The chain couples TRBV27 to TRBJ1-1; D is perhaps TRBD1 (6 bases). Trimming shortened V by 6 bases and J by 4 bases, and 27 bases separated the two germline ends. The CDR3 sequence is 18 residues long. CDR1 and CDR2 (germline): MNHEY, SMNVEV (reference sequence). CDR3 residues: CASRVRGLNTGLGTEAFF. The CDR3 nucleotides read TGTGCCAGCAGAGTTCGTGGGCTTAATACAGGGCTTGGCACTGAAGCTTTCTTT.

This clonotype was seen a few times. The genes are TRBV14 and TRBJ2-1, with TRBD1 matching over 7 bases. The CDR3 spans 15 residues. The junction had 7 bases not matched to a gene; V was cut back by 1 base and J by 7 bases. CDR1 SGHDN and CDR2 FVKESK come from the germline V gene. The CDR3 protein is CASSQGQGWENEQFF. CDR3 bases: TGTGCCAGCAGCCAAGGACAGGGATGGGAAAATGAGCAGTTCTTC.

The chain couples TRBV19 to TRBJ2-3; TRBD1 matches at 7 bases. The V gene end was trimmed by 10 bases and the J gene end by 11 bases; junction bases not matched to a gene: 9. Germline loops: CDR1 LNHDA, CDR2 SQIVND (reference sequence). This CDR3 has 11 amino acids. This chain's CDR3 is CATERQGEQYF. The CDR3 DNA reads as TGTGCCACGGAGAGACAGGGTGAGCAGTATTTT.

In its sample, this clonotype was seen many times. The rearrangement uses TRBV7-2 and TRBJ1-1; D is undetermined. The germline gives CDR1 SGHTA, CDR2 FQGNSA. The CDR3 loop spans 13 amino acids. V dropped 1 base and J dropped 5 bases, with 8 bases sitting between them. The CDR3 sequence: CASSLGSVTEAFF. CDR3 DNA: TGTGCCAGCAGCTTAGGTTCGGTGACTGAAGCTTTCTTT.

This clonotype was detected many times. The rearrangement links TRBV12-5 to TRBJ1-1; D is possibly TRBD1 (6 bases). Germline V gene sequence: CDR1 LGHNT, CDR2 FRNRAP. Trimming removed 7 bases at V and 3 bases at J, with 12 bases between. This CDR3 is built from 13 residues. CDR3 coding DNA: TGTGCTAGTGCGCAGGGGAGGTACACTGAAGCTTTCTTT. Its translation is CASAQGRYTEAFF.